The 27 T cell receptor beta chains below all came from one sample that was sequenced in a study of shared clonotypes between healthy human individuals (dated by TCRdb to the early 2020s). The library was produced with the immunoSEQ multiplex PCR assay. This is the immuneACCESS table as TCRdb keeps it, with only in-frame sequences that have V and J called. A part of the clones is gone; compared with another copy, unresolved V genes explain less than half, and the rest is unexplained. The sample profile shows 600,000 to 750,000 clones; about nine tenths of them were found once. Around a third of the sample belongs to the ten largest clones. Sequencing input: memory CD8+ T cells from PBMCs. The cell subset or site label of this sample denotes: CD45RO+ cells pooled with CCR7-negative TemRA cells. These receptor sequences come from a man between 18 and 29 years old in good health. Some clones in this sample may be carry-over from other donors' samples.

V gene TRBV6-1 combines with J gene TRBJ2-7; weak D call: TRBD2 (6 bases). V lost 6 bases and J 3 bases, leaving 18 bases between the germline ends. CDR3 length: 15 residues. From germline, CDR1 is MNHNS and CDR2 SASEGT. The CDR3 here is CASRETGLKYYEQYF. CDR3 nucleotides: TGTGCCAGCAGGGAGACGGGACTGAAGTACTACGAGCAGTACTTC.

The rearrangement joins TRBV5-4 to TRBJ1-1; D ambiguous. Germline V gene data show CDR1 as SGHNT and CDR2 as YYREEE (reference sequence). V was cut by 0 bases and J by 10 bases, with 10 bases left in between. The CDR3 length is 12 residues. Here the CDR3 reads CASSLGSRGAFF. The DNA of the CDR3 is TGTGCCAGCAGCTTGGGCAGTCGGGGAGCTTTCTTT.

The table lists this clone with a few counts. V gene TRBV15 combines with J gene TRBJ1-5; D is unresolved. Trimming left V 3 bases short and J 6 bases short, with 9 bases between. Germline lookup yields CDR1 LNHNV and CDR2 YYDKDF (reference sequence). This CDR3 has 13 amino acids. The CDR3 region is CATSSEVRQPQHF. The CDR3 DNA follows: TGTGCCACCAGCAGCGAGGTACGTCAGCCCCAGCATTTT.

This chain links TRBV30 with TRBJ1-1; no firm D call. This CDR3 is built from 14 residues. V was trimmed by 1 base and J by 1 base, leaving 10 bases between them. The V gene's germline CDR1 is GTSNPN and CDR2 SVGIG (reference sequence). In DNA form, the CDR3 reads TGTGCCTGGAGTGACCCTTCGACGAACACTGAAGCTTTCTTT. Amino acid sequence: CAWSDPSTNTEAFF.

The chain recombines TRBV4-2 with TRBJ2-7, with D tentatively TRBD2 (6 bases). Deletions cut 4 bases from V and 4 bases from J, with 23 bases between. Germline V lookup: CDR1 LGHNA, CDR2 YNFKEQ. This CDR3 comprises 17 residues. This CDR3 is CASSLRTVAVGGYEQYF. DNA for the CDR3: TGTGCCAGCAGCCTCCGTACGGTAGCCGTGGGGGGTTACGAGCAGTACTTC.

The V call is TRBV29-1, the J call TRBJ2-5; 8 bases agree with TRBD2. The germline V gene encodes CDR1 SQVTM and CDR2 ANQGSEA. This CDR3 is 14 amino acids long. The ends lost 6 bases at V and 4 bases at J; junction bases unmatched: 10. The CDR3: CSVGGLGVGETQYF. CDR3 DNA sequence: TGCAGCGTGGGGGGACTAGGGGTTGGAGAGACCCAGTACTTC.

V gene TRBV4-1 combines with J gene TRBJ1-2, with D possibly TRBD1 on 6 matching bases. The CDR3 runs to 15 residues. Germline assignment: CDR1 MGHRA and CDR2 YSYEKL. V was cut by 0 bases and J by 3 bases, with 11 bases left in between. The CDR3 is CASSQDRTVYYGYTF. Here the CDR3 DNA reads TGCGCCAGCAGCCAAGATCGGACAGTTTACTATGGCTACACCTTC.

The V call is TRBV4-3, the J call TRBJ2-7; TRBD2 aligns across 8 bases. The CDR3 has 16 residues. Germline-derived CDR1 and CDR2 are LGHNA and YSLEER. V shed 0 bases, J shed 8 bases, and the junction held 12 bases outside the gene matches. The CDR3 DNA reads as TGCGCCAGCAGCCAAGATGAGCGGGAGCACCAGATGAAGCAGTACTTC. It encodes CASSQDEREHQMKQYF.

The chain combines TRBV21-1 with TRBJ2-3; the table's D call TRBD1 went unverified against the DNA. TRBV21-1 is labeled a pseudogene. The CDR3 has 14 residues. CDR3 sequence reads: CASSKAQSTDTQYF. The CDR3 region has the DNA TGTGCCAGCAGCAAGGCACAGAGCACAGATACGCAGTATTTT.

This clone was observed a handful of times. The V and J genes are TRBV2 and TRBJ1-5, with D possibly TRBD1 on 5 matching bases. The V end lost 4 bases, the J end lost 7 bases, and 11 bases lay between the germline ends. CDR1 SNHLY and CDR2 FYNNEI come from the germline V gene. The CDR3 covers 13 residues. The CDR3 loop is CASSAGRAQPQHF. The CDR3 nucleotides are TGTGCCAGCAGTGCAGGCAGGGCCCAGCCCCAGCATTTT.

This clone was recorded only once. This chain uses TRBV7-6 with TRBJ1-3; D is undetermined. This CDR3 region has 17 residues. Germline V gene lookup returns CDR1 SGHVS and CDR2 FNYEAQ. V lost 4 bases and J lost 1, with 17 bases in between. The CDR3 DNA follows: TGTGCCAGCAGCTCGACCCGACAATCTAGTTCTGGAAACACCATATATTTT. Translation gives CASSSTRQSSSGNTIYF.

This sequence joins TRBV11-3 and TRBJ2-1; no clear D. In germline, CDR1 is SGHNT, CDR2 YENEEA. Trimming stripped 2 bases from V and 2 bases from J, with 10 bases between. The CDR3 sequence is 15 residues long. Here the CDR3 reads CASSLRGGPYNEQFF. As DNA, the CDR3 is TGTGCCAGCAGCTTAAGAGGTGGGCCCTACAATGAGCAGTTCTTC.

The chain links TRBV10-2 to TRBJ2-3; D unresolved. Per germline, CDR1 WSHSY and CDR2 SAAADI. This CDR3 is 15 amino acids long. The V gene lost 6 bases and the J gene lost 3 bases, with 16 bases spanning the gap. The CDR3 spells CASSDWSPGTDTQYF. CDR3 in DNA: TGCGCCAGCAGCGATTGGTCACCGGGTACAGATACGCAGTATTTT.

This chain uses TRBV4-1 with TRBJ2-5, with a tentative D call TRBD1 (6 bases). Germline CDR1 and CDR2: MGHRA and YSYEKL. The CDR3 runs 14 residues. The germline V and J ends were trimmed by 1 base and 4 bases, with 10 bases remaining between them. This CDR3 is CASSQARGRETQYF. The DNA for the CDR3 is TGCGCCAGCAGCCAAGCCAGGGGTCGAGAGACCCAGTACTTC.

This chain joins TRBV9 and TRBJ1-1, with unresolved D. V shed 4 bases and J shed 6 bases, with 16 bases lying between them. This CDR3 is 14 amino acids long. CDR1 SGDLS and CDR2 YYNGEE come from the germline V gene. CDR3 nucleotide sequence: TGTGCCAGCAGCCCGACCCCTGAAGCTGCTGAAGCTTTCTTT. Protein sequence: CASSPTPEAAEAFF. The variable domain in full, completed from reference TRBV9 and TRBJ1-1, reads DSGVTQTPKHLITATGQRVTLRCSPRSGDLSVYWYQQSLDQGLQFLIQYYNGEERAKGNILERFSAQQFPDLHSELNLSSLELGDSALYFCASSPTPEAAEAFFGQGTRLTVV.

The gene calls are TRBV5-1 and TRBJ1-2; 8 bases agree with TRBD1. Germline loops: CDR1 SGHRS, CDR2 YFSETQ. This CDR3 has 14 amino acids. V was pared by 0 bases and J by 6 bases, with 4 bases of the junction left unmatched. Here the CDR3 reads CASSLAGGGDGYTF. The DNA of the CDR3 is TGCGCCAGCAGCTTGGCAGGGGGCGGGGATGGCTACACCTTC.

The CDR3 DNA reads TGTGCCAGTAGTCTGGGAGGTGACACTGAAGCTTTCTTT. Amino acids: CASSLGGDTEAFF. This chain uses TRBV19 with TRBJ1-1; no firm D call. This CDR3 comprises 13 residues. Trimming took off 5 bases at V and 3 bases at J, with 10 bases between the two ends. Germline CDR1 LNHDA, CDR2 SQIVND (reference sequence).

There are a few counts of this clone. The chain links TRBV6-5 to TRBJ2-7; 10 nucleotides agree with TRBD1. V trimming: 5 bases; J trimming: 6 bases; junction bases outside the gene matches: 10. The CDR3 totals 15 residues. Germline values: CDR1 MNHEY, CDR2 SVGAGI. The CDR3 region is CASSPAATGGAEQYF. CDR3 coding DNA: TGTGCCAGCAGTCCCGCGGCGACAGGGGGCGCCGAGCAGTACTTC.

With regard to this clone: A junction end diverges from the germline sequence, so it may reflect a read error. The rearrangement joins TRBV7-9 to TRBJ2-7; 9 bases agree with TRBD1. CDR3 length: 14 residues. The germline V gene has CDR1 SEHNR and CDR2 FQNEAQ (reference sequence). CDR3 sequence reads: CASSQGQGRHEQYF. CDR3 sequence (DNA): TGCGCCAGCAGCCAGGGACAGGGTCGCCACGAGCAGTACTTC.

This chain uses TRBV6-1 with TRBJ1-5; D remains ambiguous. Per the germline V gene, CDR1 is MNHNS and CDR2 is SASEGT. The CDR3 covers 15 residues. V was trimmed by 0 bases and J by 0 bases, leaving 6 bases between them. CDR3 in amino acids: CASSEAPNSNQPQHF. The DNA for the CDR3 is TGTGCCAGCAGTGAAGCGCCGAATAGCAATCAGCCCCAGCATTTT.

Only one count was recorded for this clone. V gene TRBV6-6 combines with J gene TRBJ2-1; 10 bases map to TRBD2. This CDR3 spans 13 amino acids. After removal of 7 bases from V and 8 bases from J, the junction contained 5 bases not matched to a gene. The germline V gene has CDR1 MNHNY and CDR2 SVGAGI (reference sequence). The CDR3 nucleotides read TGTGCCAGCACGGCTAGCGGGAGTTATGAGCAGTTCTTC. Protein product: CASTASGSYEQFF.

Worth noting for this clone: Other DNA sequences from this sample encode an identical CDR3 as well. This chain uses TRBV7-9 with TRBJ1-4; no clear D gene. V was clipped by 1 base and J by 0 bases, with 9 bases between them. This CDR3 is 16 amino acids long. Germline V lookup: CDR1 SEHNR, CDR2 FQNEAQ (reference sequence). In DNA, the CDR3 is TGTGCCAGCAGCTTAGGCCCGACGGCAACTAATGAAAAACTGTTTTTT. This encodes CASSLGPTATNEKLFF.

This rearrangement joins TRBV5-1 to TRBJ1-1; D possibly corresponds to TRBD1 (6 bases). This CDR3 region has 15 residues. The germline V and J ends were trimmed by 0 bases and 4 bases, with 13 bases remaining between them. Germline CDR1 SGHRS, CDR2 YFSETQ. CDR3 DNA sequence: TGCGCCAGCAGCTTGGGACTGACAGGCCCCACTGAAGCTTTCTTT. It codes for CASSLGLTGPTEAFF.

The V call is TRBV20-1, the J call TRBJ2-1; D not resolved. Deletions cut 3 bases from V and 2 bases from J, with 2 bases between. The CDR3 has 11 amino acids. Germline loops: CDR1 DFQATT, CDR2 SNEGSKA (reference sequence). The CDR3 sequence is CSASTYNEQFF. For the CDR3, the DNA is TGCAGTGCTAGTACCTACAATGAGCAGTTCTTC.

The J gene is TRBJ2-3, the V gene TRBV11-3; maybe TRBD2 (6 bases). The CDR3 length is 16 residues. Germline assignment: CDR1 SGHNT and CDR2 YENEEA. V lost 5 bases to trimming and J lost 3 bases, with 18 bases between them. The CDR3 protein is CASSPGGGGGTDTQYF. CDR3 sequence (DNA): TGTGCCAGCAGCCCCGGAGGTGGGGGAGGTACAGATACGCAGTATTTT.

The chain recombines TRBV7-8 with TRBJ2-7, with 8 bases identical to TRBD2. V gave up 4 bases and J gave up 2 bases; unmatched junction bases: 7. Germline V gives CDR1 SGHVS, CDR2 FQNEAQ. The CDR3 extends over 15 amino acids. The CDR3 nucleotides read TGTGCCAGCAGCTCCCCCCGGGAGGGGGCCTACGAGCAGTACTTC. This sequence encodes CASSSPREGAYEQYF.

This clone has only one observation. The gene calls are TRBV28 and TRBJ1-3, with D perhaps TRBD1 (5 bases). The V end was cut by 5 bases, the J end by 8 bases, with 16 bases between. The CDR3 sequence is 14 residues long. Germline V gives CDR1 MDHEN, CDR2 SYDVKM. The CDR3 here is CASSGGNSRYTIYF. The CDR3 bases are TGTGCCAGCAGTGGGGGAAACAGTCGGTACACCATATATTTT.